This T cell receptor beta chain was found in a study of T-cell memory formation after mild COVID-19. TCRdb processed the 5' RACE reads anew with MiXCR; each CDR3 protein has one entry. The sample lists under 600,000 distinct CDR3 sequences; 20% to 25% were seen once. Germline CDR1 SQVTM, CDR2 ANQGSEA. The CDR3 covers 15 residues. With 4 bases removed from V and 1 base from J, the gap between germline ends came to 15 bases. A word on this clonotype: Its antigen is as yet unknown.

The study, taken as a whole, reports: Shrinking CD4+ clones were chiefly CM and EM; CD8+ ones were chiefly EMRA.

The receptor's source is an adult woman who had mild COVID-19 (a few samples of this study predate the infection). Cell type and time point are not known. The sequencing input was PBMCs or a T cell subset sorted from them (not recorded which). This chain joins TRBV29-1 and TRBJ2-3; D may match TRBD1 or TRBD2 (7 bases each). CDR3 DNA sequence: TGCAGCGTTGCCAGGGGGGGGTTCGGCACAGATACGCAGTATTTT. Its translation: CSVARGGFGTDTQYF.